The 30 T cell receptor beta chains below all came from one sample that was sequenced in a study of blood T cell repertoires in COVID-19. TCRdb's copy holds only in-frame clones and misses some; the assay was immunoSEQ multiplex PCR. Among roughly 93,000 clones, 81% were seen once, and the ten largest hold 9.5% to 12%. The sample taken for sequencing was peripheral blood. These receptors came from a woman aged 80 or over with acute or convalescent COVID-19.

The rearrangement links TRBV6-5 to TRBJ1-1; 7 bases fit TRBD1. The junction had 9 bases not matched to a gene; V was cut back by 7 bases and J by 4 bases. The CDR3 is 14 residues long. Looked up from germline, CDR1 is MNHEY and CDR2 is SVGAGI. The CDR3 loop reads CASTLGQSATEAFF. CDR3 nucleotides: TGTGCCAGCACTTTGGGACAGTCGGCCACTGAAGCTTTCTTT.

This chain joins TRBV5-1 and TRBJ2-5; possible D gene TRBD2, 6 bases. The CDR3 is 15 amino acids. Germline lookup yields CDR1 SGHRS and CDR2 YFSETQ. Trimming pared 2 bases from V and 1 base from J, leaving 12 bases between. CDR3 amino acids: CASSFSSGLQETQYF. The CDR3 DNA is TGCGCCAGCAGCTTTAGTTCGGGACTCCAAGAGACCCAGTACTTC.

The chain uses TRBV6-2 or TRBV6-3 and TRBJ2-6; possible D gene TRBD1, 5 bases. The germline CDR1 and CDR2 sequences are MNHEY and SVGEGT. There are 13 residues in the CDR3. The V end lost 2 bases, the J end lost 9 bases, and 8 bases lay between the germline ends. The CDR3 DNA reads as TGTGCCAGCAGTTACGCACAGGTCAACGTCCTGACTTTC. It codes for CASSYAQVNVLTF.

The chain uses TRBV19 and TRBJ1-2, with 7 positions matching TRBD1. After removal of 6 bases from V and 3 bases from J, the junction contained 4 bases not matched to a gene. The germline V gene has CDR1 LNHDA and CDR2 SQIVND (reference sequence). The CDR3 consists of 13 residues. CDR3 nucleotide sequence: TGTGCCAGTAGAAGGGACAGCTACTATGGCTACACCTTC. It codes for CASRRDSYYGYTF.

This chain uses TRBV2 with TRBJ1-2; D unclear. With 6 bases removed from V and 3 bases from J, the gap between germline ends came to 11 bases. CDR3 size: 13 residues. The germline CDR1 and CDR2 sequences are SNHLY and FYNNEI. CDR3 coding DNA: TGTGCCAGCAGGGGAGAGGGTTACTATGGCTACACCTTC. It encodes CASRGEGYYGYTF. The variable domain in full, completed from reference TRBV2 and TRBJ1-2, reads EPEVTQTPSHQVTQMGQEVILRCVPISNHLYFYWYRQILGQKVEFLVSFYNNEISEKSEIFDDQFSVERPDGSNFTLKIRSTKLEDSAMYFCASRGEGYYGYTFGSGTRLTVV.

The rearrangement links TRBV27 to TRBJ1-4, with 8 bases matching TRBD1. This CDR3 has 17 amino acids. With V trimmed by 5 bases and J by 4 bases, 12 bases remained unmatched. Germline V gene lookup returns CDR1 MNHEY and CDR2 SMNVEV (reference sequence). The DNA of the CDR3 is TGTGCCAGCAGTCCTAGGGGGGGACAGGCCGTTAATGAAAAACTGTTTTTT. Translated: CASSPRGGQAVNEKLFF.

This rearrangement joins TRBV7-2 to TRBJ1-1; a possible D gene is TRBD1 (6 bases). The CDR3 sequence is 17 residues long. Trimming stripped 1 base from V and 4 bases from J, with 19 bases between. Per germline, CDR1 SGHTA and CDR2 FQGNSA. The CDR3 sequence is CASSLEGRGTVSTEAFF. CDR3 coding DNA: TGTGCCAGCAGCTTAGAGGGCAGGGGAACTGTGAGCACTGAAGCTTTCTTT. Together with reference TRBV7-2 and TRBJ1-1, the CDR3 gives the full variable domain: GAGVSQSPSNKVTEKGKDVELRCDPISGHTALYWYRQSLGQGLEFLIYFQGNSAPDKSGLPSDRFSAERTGGSVSTLTIQRTQQEDSAVYLCASSLEGRGTVSTEAFFGQGTRLTVV.

CDR3 sequence: CASSDLNRQRGDRGSNQPQHF. CDR3 nucleotide sequence: TGTGCCAGCAGTGACTTAAATAGACAGCGTGGGGACAGGGGTAGCAATCAGCCCCAGCATTTT. The chain combines TRBV6-4 with TRBJ1-5, with 10 bases matching TRBD1. Germline trimming cut 1 base from V and 0 bases from J; bases unmatched to any gene: 15. The CDR3 loop spans 21 amino acids. CDR1 and CDR2 from the germline V gene are MRHNA and SNTAGT.

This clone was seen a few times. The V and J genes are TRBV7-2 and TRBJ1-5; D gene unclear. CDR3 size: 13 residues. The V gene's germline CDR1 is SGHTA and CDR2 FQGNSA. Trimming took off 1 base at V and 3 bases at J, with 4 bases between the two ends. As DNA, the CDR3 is TGTGCCAGCAGCTTAGATCACAATCAGCCCCAGCATTTT. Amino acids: CASSLDHNQPQHF.

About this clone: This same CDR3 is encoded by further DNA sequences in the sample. In DNA form, the CDR3 reads TGTGCCAGCAGCGCAGGACAGGGCACCTACAATGAGCAGTTCTTC. It yields the protein CASSAGQGTYNEQFF. The chain uses TRBV9 and TRBJ2-1; 8 bases align to TRBD1. V gave up 3 bases and J gave up 2 bases; unmatched junction bases: 4. The CDR3 loop spans 15 amino acids. Germline-derived CDR1 and CDR2 are SGDLS and YYNGEE. The variable domain in full, completed from reference TRBV9 and TRBJ2-1, reads DSGVTQTPKHLITATGQRVTLRCSPRSGDLSVYWYQQSLDQGLQFLIQYYNGEERAKGNILERFSAQQFPDLHSELNLSSLELGDSALYFCASSAGQGTYNEQFFGPGTRLTVL.

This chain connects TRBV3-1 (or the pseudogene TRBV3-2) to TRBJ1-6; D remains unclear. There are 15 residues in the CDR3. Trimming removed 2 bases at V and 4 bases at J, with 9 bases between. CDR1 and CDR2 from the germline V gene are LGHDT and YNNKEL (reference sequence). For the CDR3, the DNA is TGTGCCAGCAGCCAAAGGGAGGTGTATAATTCACCCCTCCACTTT. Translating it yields CASSQREVYNSPLHF.

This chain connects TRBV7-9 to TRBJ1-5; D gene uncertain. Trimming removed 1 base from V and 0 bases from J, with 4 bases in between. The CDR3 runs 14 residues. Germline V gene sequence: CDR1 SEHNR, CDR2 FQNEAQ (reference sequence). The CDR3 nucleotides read TGTGCCAGCAGCTTAGGTTATAGCAATCAGCCCCAGCATTTT. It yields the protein CASSLGYSNQPQHF.

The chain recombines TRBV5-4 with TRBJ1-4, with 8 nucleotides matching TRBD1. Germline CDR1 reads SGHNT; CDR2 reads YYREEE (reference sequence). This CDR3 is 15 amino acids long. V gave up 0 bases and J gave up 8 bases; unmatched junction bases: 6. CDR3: CASSLARGQGEKLFF. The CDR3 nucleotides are TGTGCCAGCAGCTTGGCCAGGGGGCAGGGGGAAAAACTGTTTTTT.

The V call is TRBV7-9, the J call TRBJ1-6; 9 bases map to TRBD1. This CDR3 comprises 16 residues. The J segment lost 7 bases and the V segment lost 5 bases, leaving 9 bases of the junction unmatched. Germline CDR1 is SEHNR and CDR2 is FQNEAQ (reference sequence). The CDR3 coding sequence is TGTGCCAGCAGCCGGTGGACAGGGGTCGGGAATTCACCCCTCCACTTT. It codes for CASSRWTGVGNSPLHF.

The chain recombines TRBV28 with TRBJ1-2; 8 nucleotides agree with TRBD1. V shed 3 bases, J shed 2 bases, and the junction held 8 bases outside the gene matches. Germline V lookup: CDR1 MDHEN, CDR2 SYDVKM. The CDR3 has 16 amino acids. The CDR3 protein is CASSFQGAAENYGYTF. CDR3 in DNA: TGTGCCAGCAGTTTTCAGGGGGCGGCGGAAAACTATGGCTACACCTTC.

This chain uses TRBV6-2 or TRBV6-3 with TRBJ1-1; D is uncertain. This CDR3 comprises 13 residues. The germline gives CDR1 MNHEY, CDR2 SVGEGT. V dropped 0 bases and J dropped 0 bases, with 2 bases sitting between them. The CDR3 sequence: CASSYSLNTEAFF. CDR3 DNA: TGTGCCAGCAGTTACTCCTTGAACACTGAAGCTTTCTTT.

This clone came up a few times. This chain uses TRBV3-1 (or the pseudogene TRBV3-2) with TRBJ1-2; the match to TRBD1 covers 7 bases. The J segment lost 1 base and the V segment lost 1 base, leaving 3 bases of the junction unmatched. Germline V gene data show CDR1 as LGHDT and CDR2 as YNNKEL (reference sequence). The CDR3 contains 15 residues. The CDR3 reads CASSQAAGGNYGYTF. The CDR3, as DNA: TGTGCCAGCAGCCAAGCGGCAGGGGGTAACTATGGCTACACCTTC.

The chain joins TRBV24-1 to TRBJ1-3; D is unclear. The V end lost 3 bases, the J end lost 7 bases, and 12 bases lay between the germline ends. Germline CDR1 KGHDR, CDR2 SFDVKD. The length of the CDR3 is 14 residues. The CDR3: CATSDSGSVNTIYF. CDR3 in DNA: TGTGCCACCAGTGATAGCGGTAGCGTCAACACCATATATTTT.

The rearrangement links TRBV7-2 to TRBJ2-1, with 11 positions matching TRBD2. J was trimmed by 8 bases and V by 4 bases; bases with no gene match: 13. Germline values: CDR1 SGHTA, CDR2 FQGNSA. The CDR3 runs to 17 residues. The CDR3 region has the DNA TGTGCCAGCAGCTCAGGGGGGACTAGCGGTTTTAGGGATGAGCAGTTCTTC. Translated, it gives CASSSGGTSGFRDEQFF.

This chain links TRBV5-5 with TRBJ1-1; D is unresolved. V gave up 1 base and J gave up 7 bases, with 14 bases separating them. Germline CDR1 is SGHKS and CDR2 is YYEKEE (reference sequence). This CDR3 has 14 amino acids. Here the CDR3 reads CASSLSGNPGEAFF. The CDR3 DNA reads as TGTGCCAGCAGCTTGTCTGGCAACCCAGGTGAAGCTTTCTTT.

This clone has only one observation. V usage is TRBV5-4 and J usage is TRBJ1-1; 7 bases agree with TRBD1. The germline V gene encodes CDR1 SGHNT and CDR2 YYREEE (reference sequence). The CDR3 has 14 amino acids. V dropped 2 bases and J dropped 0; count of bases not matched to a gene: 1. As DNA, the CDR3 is TGTGCCAGCAGCTTAAGGGGGCTGAACACTGAAGCTTTCTTT. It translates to CASSLRGLNTEAFF.

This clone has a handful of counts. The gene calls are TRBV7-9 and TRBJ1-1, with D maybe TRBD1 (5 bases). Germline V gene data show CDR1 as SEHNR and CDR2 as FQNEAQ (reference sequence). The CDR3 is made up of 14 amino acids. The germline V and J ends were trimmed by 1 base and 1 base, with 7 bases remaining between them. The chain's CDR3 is CASSLEGQNTEAFF. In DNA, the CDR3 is TGTGCCAGCAGCTTAGAGGGGCAGAACACTGAAGCTTTCTTT. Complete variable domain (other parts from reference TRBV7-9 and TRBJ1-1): DTGVSQNPRHKITKRGQNVTFRCDPISEHNRLYWYRQTLGQGPEFLTYFQNEAQLEKSRLLSDRFSAERPKGSFSTLEIQRTEQGDSAMYLCASSLEGQNTEAFFGQGTRLTVV.

Here the CDR3 reads CASSLLQGLYNSPLHF. In DNA, the CDR3 is TGTGCCAGCAGCTTACTACAGGGGCTTTATAATTCACCCCTCCACTTT. The V and J genes are TRBV11-2 and TRBJ1-6, with 7 bases matching TRBD1. This CDR3 comprises 16 residues. Germline values: CDR1 SGHAT, CDR2 FQNNGV. The V gene end was trimmed by 2 bases and the J gene end by 4 bases; junction bases not matched to a gene: 5.

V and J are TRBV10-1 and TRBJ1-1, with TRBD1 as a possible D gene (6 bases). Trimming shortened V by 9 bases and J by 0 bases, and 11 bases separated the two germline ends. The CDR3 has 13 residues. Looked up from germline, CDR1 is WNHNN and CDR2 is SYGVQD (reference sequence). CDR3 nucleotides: TGCGCCAGTAAGGACAGTTTGAACACTGAAGCTTTCTTT. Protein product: CASKDSLNTEAFF.

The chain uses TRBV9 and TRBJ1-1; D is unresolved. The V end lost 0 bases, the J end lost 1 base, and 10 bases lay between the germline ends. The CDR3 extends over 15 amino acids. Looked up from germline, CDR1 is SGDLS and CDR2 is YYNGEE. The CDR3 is CASSVDPTGNTEAFF. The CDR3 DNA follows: TGTGCCAGCAGCGTAGATCCGACGGGGAACACTGAAGCTTTCTTT.

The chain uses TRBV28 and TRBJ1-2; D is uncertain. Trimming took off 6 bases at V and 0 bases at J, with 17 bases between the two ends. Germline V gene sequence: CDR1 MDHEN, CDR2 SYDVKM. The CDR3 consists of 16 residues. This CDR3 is CASSLDVGEANYGYTF. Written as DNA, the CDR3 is TGTGCCAGCAGCCTCGACGTTGGGGAGGCTAACTATGGCTACACCTTC.

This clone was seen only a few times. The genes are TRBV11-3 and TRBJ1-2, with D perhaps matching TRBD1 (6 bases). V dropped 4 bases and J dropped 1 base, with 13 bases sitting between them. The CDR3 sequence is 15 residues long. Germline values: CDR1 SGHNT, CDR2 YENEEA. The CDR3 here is CASSSTGYLNYGYTF. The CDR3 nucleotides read TGTGCCAGCAGCTCAACAGGGTACCTTAACTATGGCTACACCTTC.

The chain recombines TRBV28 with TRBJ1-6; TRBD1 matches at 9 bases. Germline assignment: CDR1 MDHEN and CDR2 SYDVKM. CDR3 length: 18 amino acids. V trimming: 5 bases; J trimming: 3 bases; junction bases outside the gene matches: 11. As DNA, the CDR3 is TGTGCCAGCAGTAGGGGACAGGGATCTGGGGTCTATAATTCACCCCTCCACTTT. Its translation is CASSRGQGSGVYNSPLHF.

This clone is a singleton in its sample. The CDR3 sequence: CASSIRSTGLGYGYTF. The CDR3 nucleotides are TGTGCCAGTAGTATCCGATCGACAGGGTTAGGCTATGGCTACACCTTC. The chain is built from TRBV19 and TRBJ1-2, with 7 positions matching TRBD1. CDR3 size: 16 residues. Germline CDR1 and CDR2: LNHDA and SQIVND (reference sequence). V gave up 3 bases and J gave up 4 bases; unmatched junction bases: 11.

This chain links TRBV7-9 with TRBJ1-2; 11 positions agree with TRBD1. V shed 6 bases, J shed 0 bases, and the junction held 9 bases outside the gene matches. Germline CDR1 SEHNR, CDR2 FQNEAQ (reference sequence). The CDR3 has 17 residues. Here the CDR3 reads CASSYGTGGRANYGYTF. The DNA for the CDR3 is TGTGCCAGCAGTTATGGGACAGGGGGTCGAGCTAACTATGGCTACACCTTC.